The 9 T cell receptor beta chains below come from one sample, sequenced in a study of regulatory T cells in long-lasting Graves disease. CDR3 regions were amplified by Arm-PCR using iRepertoire HTBI primers to build TCR beta libraries. TCRdb reprocessed the multiplex PCR reads with MiXCR, giving one entry per CDR3 protein. Among 350,000 to 550,000 distinct CDR3 sequences listed, approximately 16% were seen once. Time point reported: newly diagnosed GD, antithyroid drugs for less than 3 months. PBMC-derived RNA was used for the TCR library. These same data were also listed under a study on T cells in Graves' hyperthyroidism and ophthalmopathy.

The specimen comprised peripheral blood mononuclear cells (PBMCs), sampled at new diagnosis, from a patient treated with antithyroid drugs. The receptor source for this set is a woman aged 18-29 years with Graves disease.

This clonotype has at least ten counts. The chain employs TRBV28 and TRBJ2-2; 10 nucleotides agree with TRBD2. The germline CDR1 and CDR2 sequences are MDHEN and SYDVKM. This CDR3 is 14 amino acids long. With 5 bases clipped from V and 4 bases from J, the junction kept 1 base outside the gene matches. CDR3 coding DNA: TGTGCCAGCAGTCGACTAGCGGGCACCGGGGAGCTGTTTTTT. Its protein product is CASSRLAGTGELFF.

The chain employs TRBV20-1 and TRBJ1-4; D gene uncertain. This CDR3 region has 13 residues. CDR1 is DFQATT, CDR2 SNEGSKA, per germline (reference sequence). V dropped 5 bases and J dropped 2 bases, with 9 bases sitting between them. The CDR3 spells CSAPQVTNEKLFF. CDR3 sequence (DNA): TGCAGTGCTCCGCAGGTTACTAATGAAAAACTGTTTTTT.

V gene TRBV27 combines with J gene TRBJ1-5, with D possibly TRBD1 on 5 matching bases. V was pared by 1 base and J by 6 bases, with 10 bases between. Germline lookup yields CDR1 MNHEY and CDR2 SMNVEV (reference sequence). This CDR3 has 14 residues. The CDR3 sequence is CASSLLGGSQPQHF. The CDR3 DNA reads as TGTGCCAGCAGTTTATTGGGGGGAAGTCAGCCCCAGCATTTT.

This chain joins TRBV20-1 and TRBJ2-5, with 7 bases aligning to TRBD2. The CDR3 runs 15 residues. The V gene's germline CDR1 is DFQATT and CDR2 SNEGSKA (reference sequence). V gave up 8 bases and J gave up 2 bases; unmatched junction bases: 14. CDR3 protein: CSQIDWGGVQETQYF. In DNA form, the CDR3 reads TGCAGTCAAATAGACTGGGGGGGTGTGCAAGAGACCCAGTACTTC.

This clonotype was counted between two and nine times. This could be a read error, since a much larger clone is one nucleotide away. The CDR3 spells CAGSRGVRGTDTQYF. CDR3 nucleotide sequence: TGTGCCGGCAGTCGCGGGGTGAGGGGGACCGATACGCAGTATTTT. The genes are TRBV11-2 and TRBJ2-3, with D perhaps given as TRBD1 or TRBD2 (6 bases each). The CDR3 consists of 15 residues. Per the germline V gene, CDR1 is SGHAT and CDR2 is FQNNGV. Variable domain in full (rest from reference TRBV11-2 and TRBJ2-3): EAGVAQSPRYKIIEKRQSVAFWCNPISGHATLYWYQQILGQGPKLLIQFQNNGVVDDSQLPKDRFSAERLKGVDSTLKIQPAKLEDSAVYLCAGSRGVRGTDTQYFGPGTRLTVL.

This clonotype was seen more than once but under ten times. The chain joins TRBV6-1 to TRBJ2-1; tentative D call: TRBD2 (5 bases). The germline V and J ends were trimmed by 6 bases and 0 bases, with 15 bases remaining between them. CDR1 and CDR2 (germline): MNHNS, SASEGT. The CDR3 has 16 residues. The CDR3 nucleotides are TGTGCCAGCAGGACAAGAGCGGCTACCTCCTACAATGAGCAGTTCTTC. Translating it yields CASRTRAATSYNEQFF.

This clonotype has at least ten counts. This chain joins TRBV28 and TRBJ2-3; 8 bases map to TRBD1. V lost 6 bases to trimming and J lost 3 bases; unmatched junction nucleotides: 5. The CDR3 extends over 14 amino acids. The germline V gene encodes CDR1 MDHEN and CDR2 SYDVKM. Written as DNA, the CDR3 is TGTGCCAGCAGCCCAGGGGGCGCGACAGATACGCAGTATTTT. Translation gives CASSPGGATDTQYF.

In its sample, this clonotype was seen many times. The chain carries TRBV12-3 or TRBV12-4 and TRBJ2-1; a possible D gene is TRBD1 (6 bases). Trimming left V 3 bases short and J 7 bases short, with 16 bases between. The CDR3 length is 15 residues. The CDR3 DNA follows: TGTGCCAGCAGTTTGGGCCAGGGGCTTGTGAATGAGCAGTTCTTC. Protein: CASSLGQGLVNEQFF.

This clonotype was seen ten or more times. The chain has TRBV10-1 and TRBJ2-3; TRBD2 is a possible D gene (7 bases). CDR1 WNHNN and CDR2 SYGVQD come from the germline V gene (reference sequence). The ends were cut back, 3 bases at V and 4 bases at J, with 17 bases in the middle. The CDR3 is 16 amino acids. The CDR3 DNA follows: TGCGCCAGCAGTGAAGGGGGGGGAGGTATCGCAGATACGCAGTATTTT. It yields the protein CASSEGGGGIADTQYF.